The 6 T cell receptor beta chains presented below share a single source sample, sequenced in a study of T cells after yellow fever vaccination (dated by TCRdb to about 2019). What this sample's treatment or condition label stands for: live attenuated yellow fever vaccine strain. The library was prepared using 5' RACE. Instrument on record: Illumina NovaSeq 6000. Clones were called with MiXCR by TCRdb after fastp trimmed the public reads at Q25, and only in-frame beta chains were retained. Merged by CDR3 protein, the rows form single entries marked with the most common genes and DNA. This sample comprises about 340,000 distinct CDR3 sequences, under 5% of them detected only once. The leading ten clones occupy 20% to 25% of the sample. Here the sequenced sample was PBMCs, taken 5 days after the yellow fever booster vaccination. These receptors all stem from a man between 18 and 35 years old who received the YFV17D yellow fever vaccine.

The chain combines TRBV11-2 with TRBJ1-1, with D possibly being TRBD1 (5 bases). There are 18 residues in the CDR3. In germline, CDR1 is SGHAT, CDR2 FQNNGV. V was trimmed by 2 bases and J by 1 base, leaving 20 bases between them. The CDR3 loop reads CASSLNFGARRANTEAFF. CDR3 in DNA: TGTGCCAGCAGCTTAAATTTCGGGGCGAGGCGGGCGAACACTGAAGCTTTCTTT.

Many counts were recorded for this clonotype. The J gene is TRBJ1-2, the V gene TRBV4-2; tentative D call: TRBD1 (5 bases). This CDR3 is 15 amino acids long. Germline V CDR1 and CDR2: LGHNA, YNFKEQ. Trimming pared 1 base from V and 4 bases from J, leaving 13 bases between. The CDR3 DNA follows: TGTGCCAGCAGCCAAGCCGTCTTGGGGGTCTATGGCTACACCTTC. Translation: CASSQAVLGVYGYTF.

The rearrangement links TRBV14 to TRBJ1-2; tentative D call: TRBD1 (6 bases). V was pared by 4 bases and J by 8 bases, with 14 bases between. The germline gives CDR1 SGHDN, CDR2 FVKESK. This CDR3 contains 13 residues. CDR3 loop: CASSPRGGLGYTF. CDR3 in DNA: TGTGCCAGCAGCCCGAGGGGGGGGCTCGGCTACACCTTC.

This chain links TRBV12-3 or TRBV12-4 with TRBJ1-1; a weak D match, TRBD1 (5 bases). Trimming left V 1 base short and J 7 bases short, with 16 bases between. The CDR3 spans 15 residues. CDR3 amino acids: CASSLGGSQLYEAFF. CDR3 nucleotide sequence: TGTGCCAGCAGTTTAGGGGGGTCCCAGCTCTATGAAGCTTTCTTT.

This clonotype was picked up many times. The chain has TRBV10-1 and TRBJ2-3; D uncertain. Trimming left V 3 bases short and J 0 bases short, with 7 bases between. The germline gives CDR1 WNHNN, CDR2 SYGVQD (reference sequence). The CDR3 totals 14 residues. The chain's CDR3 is CASSESGSTDTQYF. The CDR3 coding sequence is TGCGCCAGCAGTGAATCAGGTAGCACAGATACGCAGTATTTT.

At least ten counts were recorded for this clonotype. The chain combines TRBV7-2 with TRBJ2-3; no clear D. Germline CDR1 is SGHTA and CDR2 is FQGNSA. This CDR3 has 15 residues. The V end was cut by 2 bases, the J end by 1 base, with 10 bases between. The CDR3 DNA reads TGTGCCAGCAGCTTACACGCTTCTCGCACAGATACGCAGTATTTT. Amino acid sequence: CASSLHASRTDTQYF. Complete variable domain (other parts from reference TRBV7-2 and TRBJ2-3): GAGVSQSPSNKVTEKGKDVELRCDPISGHTALYWYRQSLGQGLEFLIYFQGNSAPDKSGLPSDRFSAERTGGSVSTLTIQRTQQEDSAVYLCASSLHASRTDTQYFGPGTRLTVL.